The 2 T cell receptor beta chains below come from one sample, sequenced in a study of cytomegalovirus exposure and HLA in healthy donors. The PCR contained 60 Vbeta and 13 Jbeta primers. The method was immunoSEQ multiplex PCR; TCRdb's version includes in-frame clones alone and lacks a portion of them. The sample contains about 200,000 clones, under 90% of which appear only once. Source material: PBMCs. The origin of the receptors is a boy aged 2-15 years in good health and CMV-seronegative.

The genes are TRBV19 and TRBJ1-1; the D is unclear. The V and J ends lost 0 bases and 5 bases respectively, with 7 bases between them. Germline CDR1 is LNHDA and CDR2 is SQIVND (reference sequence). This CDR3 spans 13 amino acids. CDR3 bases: TGTGCCAGTAGTATAGATGAGGTTACTGAAGCTTTCTTT. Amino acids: CASSIDEVTEAFF.

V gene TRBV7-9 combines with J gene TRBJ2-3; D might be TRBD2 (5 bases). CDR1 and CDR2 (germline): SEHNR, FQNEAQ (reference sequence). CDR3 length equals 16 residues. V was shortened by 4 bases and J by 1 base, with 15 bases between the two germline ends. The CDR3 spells CASSSPGWGGTDTQYF. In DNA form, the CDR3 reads TGTGCCAGCAGCTCACCGGGGTGGGGAGGCACAGATACGCAGTATTTT.